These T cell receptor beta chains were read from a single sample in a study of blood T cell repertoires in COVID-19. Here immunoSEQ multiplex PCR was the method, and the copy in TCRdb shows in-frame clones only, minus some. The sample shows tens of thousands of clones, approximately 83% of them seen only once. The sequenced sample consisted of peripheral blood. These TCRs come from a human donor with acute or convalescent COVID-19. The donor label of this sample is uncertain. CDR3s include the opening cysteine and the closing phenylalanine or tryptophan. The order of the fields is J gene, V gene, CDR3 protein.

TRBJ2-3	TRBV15	CATSRGSSGGITDTQYF
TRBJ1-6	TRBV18	CASSQEDGAGSGSPLHF
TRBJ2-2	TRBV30	CAWRDYRGANTGELFF
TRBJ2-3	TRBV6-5	CASRPQGAKTDTQYF
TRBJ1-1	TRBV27	CASSRGTGGFEAFF
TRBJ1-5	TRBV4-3	CASSQDLWGGQPQHF
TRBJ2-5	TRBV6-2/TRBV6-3	CASSSSGGFETQYF
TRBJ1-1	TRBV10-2	CASSLDRSGTEAFF
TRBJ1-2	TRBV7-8	CASSWGQGGNLGYTF
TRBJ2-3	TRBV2	CAGNGVVDTQYF
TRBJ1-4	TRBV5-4	CASSVNTGAEKLFF
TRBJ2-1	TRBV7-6	CASSYGTPAYNEQFF
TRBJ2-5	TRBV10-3	CAISEYGNQETQYF
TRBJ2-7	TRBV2	CASRLDEREYEQYF
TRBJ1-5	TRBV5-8	CASSTGQGESNQPQHF
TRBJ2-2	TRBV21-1	CASSIFPQGARTGELFF
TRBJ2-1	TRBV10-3	CAISAAGGNNEQFF
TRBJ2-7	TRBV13	CASSRAGGDSYEQYF
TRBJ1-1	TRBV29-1	CSVVIRGGLNTEAFF
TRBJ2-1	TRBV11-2	CASSLPTSEQFF
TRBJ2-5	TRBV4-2	CASSQSRGSGAWETQYF
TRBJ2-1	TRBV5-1	CASSPPGASVSRVF
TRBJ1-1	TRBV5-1	CASRLQGSSTEAFF
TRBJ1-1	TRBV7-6	CASSPGRVSEAFF
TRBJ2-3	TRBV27	CASALRGRQNTQYF
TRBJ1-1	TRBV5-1	CASSSGTGGDVWTEAFF
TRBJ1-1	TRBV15	CATSRVEGSAFF
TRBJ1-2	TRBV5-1	CASSVDRDYGYTF
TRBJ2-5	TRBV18	CASSRPGQQETQYF
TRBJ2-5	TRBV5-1	CASSLGAGVQETQYF
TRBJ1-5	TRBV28	CASSFFRGEGSNQPQHF
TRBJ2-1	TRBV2	CASSEESAAGAVNEQFF
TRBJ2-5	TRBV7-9	CASSLVSSGGQETQYF
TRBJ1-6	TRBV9	CASSGGIALVGYDSPLHF
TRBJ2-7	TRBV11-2	CASSSLQGQGAYEQYF
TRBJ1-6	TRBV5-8	CASSLGGQGSSPLHF
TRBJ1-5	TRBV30	CAWAPQIGGSNQPQHF
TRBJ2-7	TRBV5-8	CASRYRDRPYEQYF
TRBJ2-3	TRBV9	CASSVGPRQVVGTDTQYF
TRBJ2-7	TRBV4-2	CASSLGPGGSPYEQYF
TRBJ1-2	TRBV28	CASIPEDSYREGYTF
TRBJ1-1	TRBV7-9	CASSAQGVGGTEAFF
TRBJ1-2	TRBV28	CASRTSRKVSNYGYTF
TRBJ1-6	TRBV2	CASSPITSNSPLHF
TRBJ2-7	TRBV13	CASSLVTLGLQYF
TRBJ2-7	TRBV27	CASRTTRGEQYF